The clone carrying this TCR beta chain occurred once. Its antigen remains unknown. The V gene end was trimmed by 2 bases and the J gene end by 9 bases; junction bases not matched to a gene: 2. The CDR3 covers 14 residues. The germline gives CDR1 SGHDT, CDR2 YYEEEE. The entry originates in a study of CD4+ T cells in melanoma. The protocol was immunoSEQ multiplex PCR, while the TCRdb copy is restricted to in-frame clones and leaves out a portion. The sample records more than 90,000 clones, about nine tenths being singletons. General observations from the study: Diverse differentiation states were reported for melanoma neoantigen-specific CD4+ T cells.

The receptor comes from a human donor with melanoma. The chain carries TRBV5-6 and TRBJ1-6, with 10 bases matching TRBD1. The sample consisted of peripheral blood. CDR3 bases: TGTGCCAGCAGCTTAGACAGGGGGCTTTCACCCCTCCACTTT. It translates to CASSLDRGLSPLHF.